This section outlines one T cell receptor beta chain sequence together with its context. This record belongs to a study of T cells in Graves' hyperthyroidism and ophthalmopathy. Study-level information: It was at initial diagnosis, before any treatment, that peripheral blood was collected.

V was pared by 0 bases and J by 10 bases, with 11 bases of the junction left unmatched. The length of the CDR3 is 16 residues. CDR1 is MNHNY and CDR2 is SVGAGI in the germline V gene (reference sequence). At least 3 on the Clinical Activity Score was recorded for ophthalmopathy patients, who also had NOSPECS grade at least 4 and duration under 3 months. The PBMCs were sourced from fresh peripheral blood (about 9.6 ml). Authors of the study amplified TCR beta CDR3 regions from RNA transcripts. Primed by the HTBI set, a first-round RT-PCR was run on the TCR CDR3. TCRdb re-called the multiplex PCR reads through MiXCR, storing one row per CDR3 protein. The sample comprises around 300,000 distinct CDR3 sequences, approximately 15% of which are singletons, and about 37% rests with the top ten.

This clonotype was obtained from a woman between 35 and 50 years old with Graves' ophthalmopathy. The chain couples TRBV6-6 to TRBJ2-3, with 9 bases matching TRBD1. The sample taken for sequencing was blood. CDR3 nucleotide sequence: TGTGCCAGCAGTTACTCACCGGGACAGGGCCCTTTTGCGCAGTATTTT. The encoded protein is CASSYSPGQGPFAQYF.